The entry below gives a single TCR beta chain sequence along with its context. Its specificity is not known. This entry belongs to a study of T cell responses to AZD1222 COVID-19 vaccine. General study results and limits: CD4 TCRs covered the whole spike, strongest at regions 160-218 and 743-854. Sampling captured repertoires only after the peak T cell response.

Libraries were prepared by immunoSEQ multiplex PCR; TCRdb keeps only in-frame clonotypes and omits some of them. The sample lists under 150,000 clones; 85% to 95% were seen once. This sequence originates from an adult who received the AZD1222 COVID-19 vaccine. The specimen comprised peripheral blood, sampled 28 days after the second AZD1222 dose.

In nucleotides, the CDR3 is TGTGCCAGCAGCTTTATCCTCACAGGGGAGGGCTACACCTTC. Encoded protein: CASSFILTGEGYTF. The chain joins TRBV5-5 to TRBJ1-2; 7 bases are shared with TRBD1. V was pared by 2 bases and J by 8 bases, with 9 bases of the junction left unmatched. The length of the CDR3 is 14 residues. The germline V gene encodes CDR1 SGHKS and CDR2 YYEKEE (reference sequence).